In this sample, the clone carrying this TCR beta chain turned up a few times. A second roughly 6 to 11 cycle PCR used barcoded and J-beta primers. From the 5' RACE reads, TCRdb called clonotypes with MiXCR, one entry per CDR3 protein. The table includes roughly 800,000 distinct CDR3 sequences, under 40% detected once. Trimming shortened V by 1 base and J by 4 bases, and 14 bases separated the two germline ends. This CDR3 spans 15 amino acids. Germline CDR1 reads DFQATT; CDR2 reads SNEGSKA (reference sequence). These data originate in a study of blood T cells in healthy people across ages. This chain links TRBV20-1 with TRBJ1-5, with TRBD1 as a possible D gene (5 bases). The receptor was derived from a man aged 18 to 35 in good health. The specimen sequenced was blood. Here the CDR3 DNA reads TGCAGTGCTAGAGTCAATGAGGGACGAAATCAGCCCCAGCATTTT. Translation gives CSARVNEGRNQPQHF.